The text below deals with one T cell receptor (beta chain). Antigen: not known. The record originates from a study of cytomegalovirus exposure and HLA in healthy donors. Study-wide points: In a later analysis, an Asian-associated ancestry cluster reportedly showed fewer N-insertions than the roughly 690-donor mean. Roughly uniform sequencing depth across donors was assumed, possibly incorrectly.

The germline V and J ends were trimmed by 3 bases and 1 base, with 4 bases remaining between them. Germline V gene sequence: CDR1 SGHTA, CDR2 FQGNSA. This CDR3 contains 13 residues. PCR employed 60 Vbeta and 13 Jbeta primers. Profiled with immunoSEQ multiplex PCR; TCRdb holds only in-frame clones, not every one. The sample has about 130,000 clones, 17% seen once. The sequence came from a female donor in good health and CMV-seropositive. This chain uses TRBV7-2 with TRBJ1-5; D call uncertain. The sequencing sample was made of PBMCs. CDR3 bases: TGTGCCAGCAGCTTGGCCAGCAATCAGCCCCAGCATTTT. It specifies CASSLASNQPQHF.